This T cell receptor beta chain was captured in a study of T cell changes during pregnancy in multiple sclerosis. Trimming took 6 bases from V and 4 from J, leaving 16 bases between them. This CDR3 has 15 amino acids. From germline, CDR1 is MNHEY and CDR2 SMNVEV (reference sequence). Assay used: immunoSEQ multiplex PCR; TCRdb lists only in-frame clones, some missing. This sample has about 93,000 clones, with approximately 92% found just once. The chain couples TRBV27 to TRBJ2-4; maybe TRBD2 (7 bases). The sample was peripheral blood, taken after pregnancy. The receptor's source is a female donor with multiple sclerosis, enrolled in a pregnancy study. This CDR3 reads CASRMTGGLKNIQYF. Written as DNA, the CDR3 is TGTGCCAGCAGGATGACCGGGGGGCTAAAAAACATTCAGTACTTC.